The 25 T cell receptor beta chains given below trace back to one sample, sequenced in a study of a mutant IDH1 vaccine in newly diagnosed glioma. TCRdb's copy holds only in-frame clones and misses some; the assay was immunoSEQ multiplex PCR. Counted here are roughly 60,000 clones, 80% to 90% occurring once; the ten biggest clones make up over 4%. Time point noted: week 23, last vaccination. A single vaccine dose contained 300 ug of mutant IDH1 20-mer peptide, and topical imiquimod was used with it. Antigens for these TCRs are unknown. This specimen consisted of PBMCs, obtained from a glioma patient whose treatment included an IDH1 peptide vaccine. Every receptor here comes from a man aged 25 to 45 with glioma.

The chain recombines TRBV28 with TRBJ2-3; 8 bases align to TRBD1. The germline V gene has CDR1 MDHEN and CDR2 SYDVKM. With V trimmed by 4 bases and J by 2 bases, 5 bases remained unmatched. This CDR3 is 15 amino acids long. The CDR3 reads CASSYSGQDTDTQYF. Here the CDR3 DNA reads TGTGCCAGCAGTTACTCGGGACAGGACACAGATACGCAGTATTTT. The whole variable domain, filled in from reference TRBV28 and TRBJ2-3, reads DVKVTQSSRYLVKRTGEKVFLECVQDMDHENMFWYRQDPGLGLRLIYFSYDVKMKEKGDIPEGYSVSREKKERFSLILESASTNQTSMYLCASSYSGQDTDTQYFGPGTRLTVL.

This chain links TRBV11-2 with TRBJ2-1, with TRBD2 matching 8 bases. The ends lost 5 bases at V and 0 bases at J; junction bases unmatched: 9. The V gene's germline CDR1 is SGHAT and CDR2 FQNNGV. CDR3 length: 17 residues. The CDR3 is CASSLHGGTSSYNEQFF. The DNA for the CDR3 is TGTGCCAGCAGCCTCCACGGAGGGACTAGCTCCTACAATGAGCAGTTCTTC.

The V gene is TRBV11-2, the J gene TRBJ2-1; the match to TRBD2 covers 13 bases. The CDR3 is 16 residues long. Germline CDR1 SGHAT, CDR2 FQNNGV. V shed 4 bases, J shed 5 bases, and the junction held 5 bases outside the gene matches. CDR3 sequence: CASSSRTSGGHNEQFF. CDR3 DNA: TGTGCCAGCAGCTCGCGGACTAGCGGGGGACACAATGAGCAGTTCTTC.

The V gene is TRBV6-4, the J gene TRBJ2-2; 7 bases align to TRBD1. The V segment lost 2 bases and the J segment 4 bases; nucleotides outside the gene matches: 1. Germline CDR1 and CDR2: MRHNA and SNTAGT. The CDR3 extends over 14 amino acids. CDR3 sequence (DNA): TGTGCCAGCAGTGACCGACAGGGCACCGGGGAGCTGTTTTTT. Amino acids: CASSDRQGTGELFF.

This clone appeared a few times. The chain joins TRBV5-3 to TRBJ1-1; D is unclear. Being an ORF, TRBV5-3 has a function that is uncertain. The CDR3 is 13 amino acids. Trimming took off 3 bases at V and 3 bases at J, with 9 bases between the two ends. This CDR3 is CARSCDGDTEAFF. The DNA of the CDR3 is TGTGCCAGAAGCTGTGATGGTGACACTGAAGCTTTCTTT.

Notes on this clone: This CDR3 is also generated by other DNA sequences in the sample. The chain employs TRBV5-1 and TRBJ1-4; tentative D call: TRBD1 (5 bases). The CDR3 runs to 15 residues. Per germline, CDR1 SGHRS and CDR2 YFSETQ. Deletions cut 4 bases from V and 0 bases from J, with 10 bases between. CDR3 in DNA: TGCGCCAGCAGCCGCGACAGTGCAACTAATGAAAAACTGTTTTTT. This gives the protein CASSRDSATNEKLFF.

The rearrangement links TRBV7-9 to TRBJ1-2; D ambiguous. The CDR3 is made up of 16 amino acids. The germline V and J ends were trimmed by 3 bases and 7 bases, with 21 bases remaining between them. Germline V gives CDR1 SEHNR, CDR2 FQNEAQ (reference sequence). CDR3 DNA: TGTGCCAGCAGCTTGGAAATGGGCAGAGCTATCCGTGGCTACACCTTC. Protein: CASSLEMGRAIRGYTF.

The chain links TRBV5-1 to TRBJ1-2, with D possibly matching TRBD1 (6 bases). The CDR3 contains 16 residues. The germline gives CDR1 SGHRS, CDR2 YFSETQ. Trimming left V 4 bases short and J 6 bases short, with 22 bases between. CDR3 in DNA: TGCGCCAGCAGCCAACGCTCGACAGGAGGCAATGATGGCTACACCTTC. Translating gives CASSQRSTGGNDGYTF.

The rearrangement links TRBV13 to TRBJ2-7; 7 bases align to TRBD1. Germline loops: CDR1 PRHDT, CDR2 FYEKMQ (reference sequence). Trimming cost V 5 bases and J 6 bases; bases outside gene matches: 7. The CDR3 loop spans 13 amino acids. The CDR3 is CASSRFRQGEQYF. CDR3 nucleotides: TGTGCCAGCAGCCGATTCCGACAGGGCGAGCAGTACTTC. The full variable domain, completed using reference TRBV13 and TRBJ2-7, is AAGVIQSPRHLIKEKRETATLKCYPIPRHDTVYWYQQGPGQDPQFLISFYEKMQSDKGSIPDRFSAQQFSDYHSELNMSSLELGDSALYFCASSRFRQGEQYFGPGTRLTVT.

This chain links TRBV10-3 with TRBJ2-3; D remains ambiguous. The germline V gene has CDR1 ENHRY and CDR2 SYGVKD. The CDR3 is 15 residues long. V dropped 0 bases and J dropped 0 bases, with 7 bases sitting between them. CDR3 amino acids: CAISESTASTDTQYF. The CDR3 DNA reads as TGTGCCATCAGTGAGTCGACCGCTAGCACAGATACGCAGTATTTT.

V gene TRBV10-3 combines with J gene TRBJ2-1; D is uncertain. This CDR3 spans 17 amino acids. Germline loops: CDR1 ENHRY, CDR2 SYGVKD. Between the trimmed V and J ends, which lost 3 bases and 5 bases, there was a span of 20 bases. The CDR3 sequence is CAISEGNSREANNEQFF. The CDR3 DNA is TGTGCCATCAGTGAAGGGAATAGCAGAGAAGCTAACAATGAGCAGTTCTTC.

The J gene is TRBJ2-7, the V gene TRBV15; TRBD1 aligns across 10 bases. Germline assignment: CDR1 LNHNV and CDR2 YYDKDF (reference sequence). The length of the CDR3 is 15 residues. V gave up 4 bases and J gave up 3 bases; unmatched junction bases: 6. CDR3 in DNA: TGTGCCACCAGCACCTGGACAGGGGGGGACTACGAGCAGTACTTC. Protein: CATSTWTGGDYEQYF.

This clone was seen only a few times. The chain couples TRBV13 to TRBJ1-1, with 9 bases lining up with TRBD1. This CDR3 comprises 16 residues. In germline, CDR1 is PRHDT, CDR2 FYEKMQ (reference sequence). V dropped 5 bases and J dropped 0; count of bases not matched to a gene: 7. The DNA of the CDR3 is TGTGCCAGCAGCCCAACAGGGGGCTCGATGAACACTGAAGCTTTCTTT. It codes for CASSPTGGSMNTEAFF.

On this clone itself: At one end, the junction sequence differs from germline, possibly due to a read error. Other DNA sequences in the sample encode the same CDR3. V usage is TRBV7-2 and J usage is TRBJ1-1; TRBD1 is a possible D gene (5 bases). Germline V CDR1 and CDR2: SGHTA, FQGNSA. The CDR3 length is 16 residues. CDR3: CASSLVSGARNTEAFF. The CDR3 DNA is TGTGCCAGCAGTTTAGTTAGCGGGGCAAGAAACACTGAAGCTTTCTTT.

The genes are TRBV21-1 and TRBJ2-1; the D segment call TRBD2 is taken from the table without a DNA check. TRBV21-1 is a known pseudogene. This CDR3 contains 17 residues. The CDR3 DNA reads as TGTGCCAGCAGCAAAGCGCGAAATCCCTACTCCTACAATGAGCAGTTCTTC. Residues: CASSKARNPYSYNEQFF.

The CDR3 region is CATSHGTGGSNQPQHF. CDR3 DNA: TGTGCCACCAGCCACGGGACAGGGGGTAGCAATCAGCCCCAGCATTTT. V gene TRBV15 combines with J gene TRBJ1-5, with 11 bases fitting TRBD1. The CDR3 covers 16 residues. Germline values: CDR1 LNHNV, CDR2 YYDKDF (reference sequence). The V segment lost 5 bases and the J segment 0 bases; nucleotides outside the gene matches: 3.

To note about this clone: One junction end disagrees with the germline gene, perhaps due to a read error. Other DNA variants within this sample encode the same CDR3. This chain links TRBV29-1 with TRBJ2-3; D not resolved. The CDR3 spans 11 residues. Germline V lookup: CDR1 SQVTM, CDR2 ANQGSEA. Here the CDR3 reads CSVEVPRTQYF. CDR3 DNA sequence: TGCAGTGTTGAAGTCCCTCGTACGCAGTATTTT.

This clone has a single count. The rearrangement links TRBV6-5 to TRBJ1-2; 8 nucleotides match TRBD1. The CDR3 runs 13 residues. Germline V gives CDR1 MNHEY, CDR2 SVGAGI. J was trimmed by 8 bases and V by 6 bases; bases with no gene match: 8. In DNA, the CDR3 is TGTGCCAGCAGCCCGGACAGGGCGCAGGGCTACACCTTC. Its protein product is CASSPDRAQGYTF.

V is TRBV6-6 and J is TRBJ1-3; D gene uncertain. This CDR3 is 11 amino acids long. V was cut by 4 bases and J by 4 bases, with 2 bases left in between. From germline, CDR1 is MNHNY and CDR2 SVGAGI (reference sequence). CDR3 amino acids: CASSLGNTIYF. CDR3 in DNA: TGTGCCAGCAGTTTGGGAAACACCATATATTTT.

The rearrangement uses TRBV6-5 and TRBJ1-1; D call uncertain. Trimming stripped 6 bases from V and 4 bases from J, with 9 bases between. The CDR3 loop spans 12 amino acids. Per the germline V gene, CDR1 is MNHEY and CDR2 is SVGAGI. CDR3 loop: CASSRLGTEAFF. The CDR3 bases are TGTGCCAGCAGCCGGCTCGGCACTGAAGCTTTCTTT.

The chain links TRBV5-4 to TRBJ1-1; weak D call: TRBD1 (6 bases). Germline lookup yields CDR1 SGHNT and CDR2 YYREEE (reference sequence). V gave up 3 bases and J gave up 1 base, with 13 bases separating them. The CDR3 loop spans 15 amino acids. The CDR3 here is CASSSPQGQNTEAFF. The CDR3 DNA follows: TGTGCCAGCAGCTCCCCCCAGGGACAGAACACTGAAGCTTTCTTT.

The V and J genes are TRBV18 and TRBJ1-6; D gene ambiguous. The CDR3 runs 15 residues. V was pared by 1 base and J by 10 bases, with 14 bases between. CDR1 is KGHSH and CDR2 is LQKENI in the germline V gene. The CDR3 DNA is TGTGCCAGCTCACCACGTTCATATAACGGCTCACCCCTCCACTTT. Amino acid sequence: CASSPRSYNGSPLHF. The whole variable domain, filled in from reference TRBV18 and TRBJ1-6, reads NAGVMQNPRHLVRRRGQEARLRCSPMKGHSHVYWYRQLPEEGLKFMVYLQKENIIDESGMPKERFSAEFPKEGPSILRIQQVVRGDSAAYFCASSPRSYNGSPLHFGNGTRLTVT.

This chain links TRBV6-6 with TRBJ2-5; 9 nucleotides agree with TRBD1. The J call may be in error: the DNA end matches TRBJ2-7 better. This CDR3 spans 15 amino acids. Germline V gives CDR1 MNHNY, CDR2 SVGAGI (reference sequence). The CDR3 here is CASSPGQGEFYEQYF. CDR3 sequence (DNA): TGTGCCAGCAGCCCGGGACAGGGAGAGTTCTACGAGCAGTACTTC.

The chain is built from TRBV5-1 and TRBJ1-4, with D possibly TRBD1 on 5 matching bases. CDR3 length: 15 residues. Looked up from germline, CDR1 is SGHRS and CDR2 is YFSETQ. V was pared by 3 bases and J by 8 bases, with 17 bases between. CDR3 sequence reads: CASSSGRLRVEKLFF. The CDR3 DNA sequence: TGCGCCAGCAGCTCGGGACGTTTAAGGGTCGAAAAACTGTTTTTT.

CDR3 in amino acids: CASSLRTAYEQYF. Written as DNA, the CDR3 is TGTGCCAGCAGCTTAAGGACAGCCTACGAGCAGTACTTC. The rearrangement joins TRBV7-8 to TRBJ2-7; D perhaps matches TRBD1 (6 bases). This CDR3 region has 13 residues. Trimming shortened V by 2 bases and J by 2 bases, and 7 bases separated the two germline ends. From germline, CDR1 is SGHVS and CDR2 FQNEAQ.